This TCR beta chain was captured in a study of blood T cell repertoires in COVID-19. The CDR3 extends over 20 amino acids. Trimming took off 4 bases at V and 0 bases at J, with 25 bases between the two ends. Germline CDR1 reads SGHRS; CDR2 reads YFSETQ. Generated by immunoSEQ multiplex PCR, the TCRdb table keeps only in-frame clones and is missing some. Seen here are more than 95,000 clones, more than 70% observed once, and the top ten hold approximately 1.2%. The chain has TRBV5-1 and TRBJ1-4, with TRBD1 as a possible D gene (5 bases). Sequencing was carried out using peripheral blood. The sequence was collected from an elderly woman with acute or convalescent COVID-19. This CDR3 is CASSLGGDSSPAATNEKLFF. Written as DNA, the CDR3 is TGCGCCAGCAGCCTGGGGGGTGACAGTAGCCCAGCTGCAACTAATGAAAAACTGTTTTTT.